Presented here are 17 T cell receptor beta chains from one specimen sequenced in a study of blood T cell repertoires in COVID-19. Using immunoSEQ multiplex PCR, the repertoire was profiled, and TCRdb retains in-frame clones only, with some absent. The table lists over 150,000 clones, around 86% of them singletons. The sequenced sample was peripheral blood. These receptors were collected from a man aged 45 to 65 with active or convalescent COVID-19.

This chain connects TRBV7-9 to TRBJ1-2; D is perhaps TRBD1 (6 bases). The CDR3 covers 13 residues. Trimming removed 5 bases from V and 5 bases from J, with 12 bases in between. Germline CDR1 is SEHNR and CDR2 is FQNEAQ (reference sequence). The CDR3 protein is CASSHSQGYGYTF. CDR3 DNA sequence: TGTGCCAGCAGCCATTCCCAGGGGTATGGCTACACCTTC.

The rearrangement uses TRBV5-6 and TRBJ1-1; TRBD1 matches at 7 bases. The CDR3 loop spans 13 amino acids. V lost 5 bases to trimming and J lost 3 bases; unmatched junction nucleotides: 4. Germline V CDR1 and CDR2: SGHDT, YYEEEE. The CDR3 protein is CASSLDRDTEAFF. Written as DNA, the CDR3 is TGTGCCAGCAGTCTCGACAGGGACACTGAAGCTTTCTTT.

The rearrangement joins TRBV19 to TRBJ1-4, with D unclear. V shed 5 bases and J shed 1 base, with 8 bases lying between them. In germline, CDR1 is LNHDA, CDR2 SQIVND (reference sequence). This CDR3 has 14 residues. CDR3 DNA sequence: TGTGCCAGTAGTGTCGGGATAACTAATGAAAAACTGTTTTTT. It translates to CASSVGITNEKLFF. The variable domain in full, with the rest retrieved from reference TRBV19 and TRBJ1-4, is DGGITQSPKYLFRKEGQNVTLSCEQNLNHDAMYWYRQDPGQGLRLIYYSQIVNDFQKGDIAEGYSVSREKKESFPLTVTSAQKNPTAFYLCASSVGITNEKLFFGSGTQLSVL.

The genes are TRBV5-6 and TRBJ2-7; D possibly corresponds to TRBD2 (6 bases). Trimming left V 3 bases short and J 5 bases short, with 12 bases between. Germline V gene data show CDR1 as SGHDT and CDR2 as YYEEEE. This CDR3 has 13 residues. The CDR3 spells CASSWETRHEQYF. The CDR3 DNA is TGTGCCAGCAGCTGGGAGACTAGGCACGAGCAGTACTTC.

The chain employs TRBV19 and TRBJ1-1, with D perhaps matching TRBD1 (5 bases). This CDR3 contains 14 residues. CDR1 is LNHDA and CDR2 is SQIVND in the germline V gene (reference sequence). Trimming cost V 4 bases and J 5 bases, with 14 bases left between them. CDR3 protein: CASSTGDSRTEAFF. In DNA form, the CDR3 reads TGTGCCAGTAGTACCGGGGACTCAAGGACTGAAGCTTTCTTT.

The chain uses TRBV3-1 (or the pseudogene TRBV3-2) and TRBJ1-1; the D is unclear. CDR1 and CDR2 from the germline V gene are LGHDT and YNNKEL (reference sequence). V lost 6 bases and J 5 bases, leaving 13 bases between the germline ends. CDR3 length equals 13 residues. The CDR3 region is CASSNGRGTEAFF. The CDR3 nucleotides read TGTGCCAGCAGTAACGGGAGAGGGACTGAAGCTTTCTTT.

V gene TRBV30 combines with J gene TRBJ2-7; 11 bases fit TRBD2. J gave up 3 bases and V 3 bases, and 7 bases lay outside the gene matches. This CDR3 comprises 15 residues. Per the germline V gene, CDR1 is GTSNPN and CDR2 is SVGIG (reference sequence). The CDR3 loop reads CAWSPLGTSGYEQYF. CDR3 DNA: TGTGCCTGGAGCCCGCTAGGGACTAGCGGCTACGAGCAGTACTTC.

This chain links TRBV5-4 with TRBJ1-4; D gene uncertain. Deletions cut 4 bases from V and 8 bases from J, with 15 bases between. There are 14 residues in the CDR3. Germline-derived CDR1 and CDR2 are SGHNT and YYREEE (reference sequence). The CDR3 reads CASSPGGVREKLFF. The CDR3 DNA is TGTGCCAGCAGCCCCGGCGGGGTGAGGGAAAAACTGTTTTTT.

The chain uses TRBV5-1 and TRBJ2-1; a possible D gene is TRBD2 (7 bases). V gave up 0 bases and J gave up 4 bases, with 11 bases separating them. The CDR3 is made up of 15 amino acids. The V gene's germline CDR1 is SGHRS and CDR2 YFSETQ. The CDR3 here is CASSLDGGPYNEQFF. CDR3 DNA: TGCGCCAGCAGCTTGGACGGGGGGCCGTACAATGAGCAGTTCTTC.

This clone was observed a few times. The rearrangement uses TRBV19 and TRBJ1-1; 10 bases are shared with TRBD1. The CDR3 length is 14 residues. V shed 4 bases, J shed 7 bases, and the junction held 6 bases outside the gene matches. Germline-derived CDR1 and CDR2 are LNHDA and SQIVND (reference sequence). CDR3 in DNA: TGTGCCAGTAGTACCCGGGACAGGGGACATGAAGCTTTCTTT. Translated: CASSTRDRGHEAFF.

The V and J genes are TRBV6-5 and TRBJ1-1; D is ambiguous. With 2 bases removed from V and 5 bases from J, the gap between germline ends came to 6 bases. The CDR3 loop spans 12 amino acids. Germline V gives CDR1 MNHEY, CDR2 SVGAGI. CDR3 protein: CASSYPRTEAFF. DNA of the CDR3: TGTGCCAGCAGTTACCCACGGACTGAAGCTTTCTTT.

The chain has TRBV5-4 and TRBJ2-5, with 11 bases identical to TRBD2. The CDR3 runs 15 residues. The germline V gene has CDR1 SGHNT and CDR2 YYREEE (reference sequence). J was trimmed by 2 bases and V by 3 bases; bases with no gene match: 3. This CDR3 reads CASSSTSGTQETQYF. CDR3 in DNA: TGTGCCAGCAGCTCGACTAGCGGGACTCAAGAGACCCAGTACTTC.

The chain has TRBV18 and TRBJ1-5; D ambiguous. Germline values: CDR1 KGHSH, CDR2 LQKENI. Between the trimmed V and J ends, which lost 0 bases and 10 bases, there was a span of 13 bases. CDR3 size: 14 residues. The CDR3 DNA is TGTGCCAGCTCACCACCGAACTTCCCGGGACCCCAGCATTTT. This codes for CASSPPNFPGPQHF.

The chain links TRBV28 to TRBJ1-2; TRBD1 might be the D (5 bases). Germline CDR1 and CDR2: MDHEN and SYDVKM. The length of the CDR3 is 14 residues. V was trimmed by 3 bases and J by 0 bases, leaving 8 bases between them. CDR3 sequence (DNA): TGTGCCAGCAGTTTGTGGACAACTAACTATGGCTACACCTTC. Protein: CASSLWTTNYGYTF.

This chain uses TRBV19 with TRBJ1-1, with TRBD1 matching 10 bases. The CDR3 runs to 15 residues. J was trimmed by 1 base and V by 3 bases; bases with no gene match: 2. Per the germline V gene, CDR1 is LNHDA and CDR2 is SQIVND (reference sequence). The CDR3 is CASSIWTGGNTEAFF. CDR3 nucleotides: TGTGCCAGTAGTATCTGGACAGGGGGGAACACTGAAGCTTTCTTT.

The V gene is TRBV7-6, the J gene TRBJ2-7; 9 positions match TRBD1. CDR1 and CDR2 from the germline V gene are SGHVS and FNYEAQ. The length of the CDR3 is 16 residues. The J segment lost 3 bases and the V segment lost 5 bases, leaving 11 bases of the junction unmatched. CDR3 in amino acids: CASSPGTGKRIYEQYF. In DNA, the CDR3 is TGTGCCAGCAGCCCCGGGACAGGGAAAAGAATCTACGAGCAGTACTTC.

The genes are TRBV3-1 (or the pseudogene TRBV3-2) and TRBJ2-1; TRBD1 matches 7 bases. Germline loops: CDR1 LGHDT, CDR2 YNNKEL (reference sequence). The length of the CDR3 is 16 residues. The V gene end was trimmed by 3 bases and the J gene end by 0 bases; junction bases not matched to a gene: 5. The chain's CDR3 is CASSQVGTASYNEQFF. DNA for the CDR3: TGTGCCAGCAGCCAGGTTGGGACAGCCTCCTACAATGAGCAGTTCTTC.